Below, 9 T cell receptor beta chains from the same sample are listed, as sequenced in a study of cytomegalovirus exposure and HLA in healthy donors (dated by TCRdb to about 2017). The library relied on the immunoSEQ multiplex PCR assay. For the multiplex PCR, a mixture combining 60 forward primers for TCR Vbeta segments and 13 reverse primers for TCR Jbeta segments was used. TCRdb limited this immuneACCESS table to in-frame rearrangements with V and J called. A share of clones is missing; checked studies link under half to unresolved V genes, and the rest is unexplained. This sample gives 65,000 to 80,000 clones in total; under 80% of them show up just once. The top ten constitute about 9% of the sample. The material sequenced was PBMCs. All receptors derive from a man aged 35 to 55 in good health and CMV-seropositive.

This clone was seen repeatedly, ten times or more. The chain is built from TRBV5-4 and TRBJ2-7; possibly TRBD1 for D (6 bases). V was trimmed by 4 bases and J by 0 bases, leaving 17 bases between them. Germline V gene sequence: CDR1 SGHNT, CDR2 YYREEE (reference sequence). The CDR3 is 16 residues long. The CDR3 here is CASSAAGTRYSYEQYF. CDR3 coding DNA: TGTGCCAGCAGCGCCGCCGGGACACGGTACTCCTACGAGCAGTACTTC.

This chain connects TRBV4-1 to TRBJ1-3; a possible D gene is TRBD1 (5 bases). Germline-derived CDR1 and CDR2 are MGHRA and YSYEKL. The CDR3 length is 16 residues. Trimming shortened V by 0 bases and J by 3 bases, and 12 bases separated the two germline ends. CDR3 bases: TGCGCCAGCAGCCAAGACGGGGGAGTGAGTGGAAACACCATATATTTT. Its translation is CASSQDGGVSGNTIYF.

This clone has a single count. The germline gene is not matched at one end of the junction; a read error may be the cause. The chain combines TRBV27 with TRBJ1-6; maybe TRBD1 (5 bases). The CDR3 totals 14 residues. Germline CDR1 reads MNHEY; CDR2 reads SMNVEV (reference sequence). This CDR3 is CASRSRQSNSPLHF. In DNA, the CDR3 is TGTGCTAGCAGATCCAGACAGTCAAATTCACCCCTCCACTTT.

This clone was found once. The chain recombines TRBV5-4 with TRBJ2-1; possible D gene TRBD1, 5 bases. V was cut by 0 bases and J by 5 bases, with 9 bases left in between. CDR3 length: 14 amino acids. Germline lookup yields CDR1 SGHNT and CDR2 YYREEE (reference sequence). CDR3 sequence (DNA): TGTGCCAGCAGCTTGGGGGGCAGGGACAATGAGCAGTTCTTC. Protein product: CASSLGGRDNEQFF. Filled out from reference TRBV5-4 and TRBJ2-1, the complete variable domain reads ETGVTQSPTHLIKTRGQQVTLRCSSQSGHNTVSWYQQALGQGPQFIFQYYREEENGRGNFPPRFSGLQFPNYSSELNVNALELDDSALYLCASSLGGRDNEQFFGPGTRLTVL.

V and J are TRBV30 and TRBJ2-3; a possible D gene is TRBD2 (6 bases). This CDR3 spans 16 amino acids. Trimming removed 0 bases from V and 5 bases from J, with 18 bases in between. Germline lookup yields CDR1 GTSNPN and CDR2 SVGIG (reference sequence). CDR3 bases: TGTGCCTGGAGTGTTGGCTCTAGCGTCCCCCTAGATACGCAGTATTTT. Its protein product is CAWSVGSSVPLDTQYF.

The chain employs TRBV5-6 and TRBJ2-4; possible D gene TRBD2, 5 bases. V lost 4 bases, J lost 3 bases, and 14 bases lay in between. This CDR3 contains 15 residues. The germline gives CDR1 SGHDT, CDR2 YYEEEE. The CDR3: CASSGILRDKNIQYF. In nucleotides, the CDR3 is TGTGCCAGCAGCGGGATTCTCCGGGACAAAAACATTCAGTACTTC.

The chain links TRBV6-1 to TRBJ2-3, with 9 bases aligning to TRBD2. Germline CDR1 and CDR2: MNHNS and SASEGT. With 1 base clipped from V and 5 bases from J, the junction kept 4 bases outside the gene matches. This CDR3 comprises 15 residues. The chain's CDR3 is CASSEEAGGVDTQYF. The CDR3 DNA reads as TGTGCCAGCAGTGAAGAGGCGGGAGGGGTAGATACGCAGTATTTT.

The rearrangement uses TRBV30 and TRBJ1-4, with D hard to call. This CDR3 spans 14 amino acids. Per the germline V gene, CDR1 is GTSNPN and CDR2 is SVGIG (reference sequence). V was shortened by 7 bases and J by 8 bases, with 20 bases between the two germline ends. The CDR3 is CASTMAGGQEKLFF. CDR3 DNA sequence: TGTGCCTCTACCATGGCTGGTGGGCAGGAAAAACTGTTTTTT.

This sequence joins TRBV7-2 and TRBJ2-7; D call uncertain. The CDR3 consists of 15 residues. The ends were cut back, 0 bases at V and 0 bases at J, with 9 bases in the middle. In germline, CDR1 is SGHTA, CDR2 FQGNSA. The CDR3 bases are TGTGCCAGCAGCTTAGCGAGGAACCCCTCCTACGAGCAGTACTTC. It specifies CASSLARNPSYEQYF. Complete variable domain (other parts from reference TRBV7-2 and TRBJ2-7): GAGVSQSPSNKVTEKGKDVELRCDPISGHTALYWYRQSLGQGLEFLIYFQGNSAPDKSGLPSDRFSAERTGGSVSTLTIQRTQQEDSAVYLCASSLARNPSYEQYFGPGTRLTVT.